Following are 13 T cell receptor beta chains from one sample sequenced in a study of post-analysis software for immune sequencing data. Study-wide results and caveats: Roughly five TRBV segments occurring more often in patients than controls included TRBV5-6, TRBV5-1 and TRBV20-1.

The authors incorporated unique molecular identifiers into the TCR beta cDNA libraries. TCRdb analysed the PCR reads with MiXCR anew, one entry per CDR3 protein. The sample has about 820,000 distinct CDR3 sequences; about 50% are singletons. Antigens for these TCRs are unknown. Input material: blood. The source of these receptors is a girl between 10 and 17 years old with multiple sclerosis.

The rearrangement links TRBV29-1 to TRBJ1-2; TRBD1 is a possible D gene (5 bases). The CDR3 spans 12 residues. The germline V and J ends were trimmed by 8 bases and 3 bases, with 13 bases remaining between them. Germline V gives CDR1 SQVTM, CDR2 ANQGSEA. In nucleotides, the CDR3 is TGCAGCATAGAGGGGCGTCACTATGGCTACACCTTC. This codes for CSIEGRHYGYTF.

DNA for the CDR3: TGTGCCAGCAGCTTCCTCGGATCCAACAGCTACGAGCAGTACTTC. Translated, it gives CASSFLGSNSYEQYF. The chain recombines TRBV7-9 with TRBJ2-7; no reliable D call. Germline V gives CDR1 SEHNR, CDR2 FQNEAQ (reference sequence). The V gene lost 3 bases and the J gene lost 3 bases, with 15 bases spanning the gap. The CDR3 is made up of 15 amino acids.

This rearrangement joins TRBV6-5 to TRBJ2-1, with TRBD2 matching over 14 bases. Losses at the gene ends were 2 bases for V and 11 bases for J; bases not matched to a gene: 11. Germline assignment: CDR1 MNHEY and CDR2 SVGAGI. The CDR3 contains 17 residues. Written as DNA, the CDR3 is TGTGCCAGCAGTTACGGGACTAGCGGGAGCCCCCATTTGAAGCAGTTCTTC. This gives the protein CASSYGTSGSPHLKQFF.

The chain's CDR3 is CASSSRAESWDEQFF. CDR3 nucleotides: TGTGCCAGCAGCTCCCGGGCGGAATCCTGGGATGAGCAGTTCTTC. The rearrangement joins TRBV7-9 to TRBJ2-1; D not resolved. Germline assignment: CDR1 SEHNR and CDR2 FQNEAQ (reference sequence). This CDR3 region has 15 residues. The V and J ends lost 4 bases and 8 bases respectively, with 18 bases between them. The whole variable domain, remainder taken from reference TRBV7-9 and TRBJ2-1, is DTGVSQNPRHKITKRGQNVTFRCDPISEHNRLYWYRQTLGQGPEFLTYFQNEAQLEKSRLLSDRFSAERPKGSFSTLEIQRTEQGDSAMYLCASSSRAESWDEQFFGPGTRLTVL.

This clonotype came up a few times. This chain uses TRBV4-1 with TRBJ2-7; D is ambiguous. This CDR3 is built from 14 residues. Germline CDR1 MGHRA, CDR2 YSYEKL. V lost 0 bases and J 1 base, leaving 7 bases between the germline ends. CDR3 region: CASSQETDSYEQYF. The CDR3 DNA is TGCGCCAGCAGCCAAGAGACTGATTCCTACGAGCAGTACTTC.

This sequence joins TRBV13 and TRBJ2-1; maybe TRBD2 (7 bases). V was shortened by 2 bases and J by 0 bases, with 14 bases between the two germline ends. This CDR3 has 17 amino acids. Germline V gene sequence: CDR1 PRHDT, CDR2 FYEKMQ (reference sequence). Here the CDR3 reads CASSLRRGPSSYNEQFF. CDR3 DNA sequence: TGTGCCAGCAGCTTAAGGCGGGGGCCCAGCTCCTACAATGAGCAGTTCTTC.

V gene TRBV20-1 combines with J gene TRBJ2-4; 8 bases fit TRBD1. TRBJ2-5 matches the DNA end more closely, so the J call is doubtful. The length of the CDR3 is 18 residues. The germline V gene has CDR1 DFQATT and CDR2 SNEGSKA (reference sequence). DNA for the CDR3: TGCAGTGCTAGAGGAGACGGACAGGGCCTGACCATCCAAGAGACCCAGTACTTC. It specifies CSARGDGQGLTIQETQYF.

The chain is built from TRBV3-1 and TRBJ2-1, with 7 bases identical to TRBD2. Trimming removed 4 bases from V and 10 bases from J; junction bases left unmatched: 13. The CDR3 length is 15 residues. In germline, CDR1 is LGHDT, CDR2 YNNKEL (reference sequence). CDR3 bases: TGTGCCAGCAGCCGAAAAAGGCGGGAGCGACGCGAGCAGTTCTTC. It encodes CASSRKRRERREQFF.

The chain has TRBV27 and TRBJ2-1; a possible D gene is TRBD1 (6 bases). Germline assignment: CDR1 MNHEY and CDR2 SMNVEV (reference sequence). This CDR3 comprises 17 residues. Trimming shortened V by 5 bases and J by 0 bases, and 17 bases separated the two germline ends. The CDR3 DNA sequence: TGTGCCAGCAGTCCCGTTAAGGGGGAGAGCTCCTACAATGAGCAGTTCTTC. This translates into CASSPVKGESSYNEQFF.

The V call is TRBV3-1, the J call TRBJ1-2; 9 nucleotides line up with TRBD1. CDR1 and CDR2 from the germline V gene are LGHDT and YNNKEL (reference sequence). Trimming cost V 1 base and J 1 base; bases outside gene matches: 4. The CDR3 is 16 residues long. As DNA, the CDR3 is TGTGCCAGCAGCCAAGTCTGGACAGGGGTTAACTATGGCTACACCTTC. It translates to CASSQVWTGVNYGYTF. Using reference TRBV3-1 and TRBJ1-2 for the parts outside the CDR3, the full variable domain is DTAVSQTPKYLVTQMGNDKSIKCEQNLGHDTMYWYKQDSKKFLKIMFSYNNKELIINETVPNRFSPKSPDKAHLNLHINSLELGDSAVYFCASSQVWTGVNYGYTFGSGTRLTVV.

The genes are TRBV20-1 and TRBJ2-5, with 11 bases fitting TRBD1. The length of the CDR3 is 15 residues. Per the germline V gene, CDR1 is DFQATT and CDR2 is SNEGSKA (reference sequence). The V segment lost 3 bases and the J segment 2 bases; nucleotides outside the gene matches: 5. CDR3: CSARGTGGKQETQYF. CDR3 DNA: TGCAGTGCTAGGGGGACAGGGGGAAAACAAGAGACCCAGTACTTC.

The chain has TRBV20-1 and TRBJ2-3; no definite D call. Trimming took 4 bases from V and 0 from J, leaving 5 bases between them. The germline V gene encodes CDR1 DFQATT and CDR2 SNEGSKA (reference sequence). The CDR3 contains 12 residues. CDR3 region: CSAMGSTDTQYF. The CDR3 DNA sequence: TGCAGTGCTATGGGTAGCACAGATACGCAGTATTTT.

The rearrangement joins TRBV12-3 or TRBV12-4 to TRBJ2-5, with 8 bases identical to TRBD2. The CDR3 is 14 amino acids. The junction had 5 bases not matched to a gene; V was cut back by 3 bases and J by 5 bases. The CDR3 loop reads CASSFREGQETQYF. CDR3 nucleotide sequence: TGTGCCAGCAGTTTCCGGGAGGGCCAGGAGACCCAGTACTTC.